Presented here are 8 T cell receptor beta chains from one specimen sequenced in a study of T-cell reconstitution after alpha-beta-depleted transplantation in children. Researchers prepared the TCRbeta library using unique molecular identifiers, the study reports. TCRdb reprocessed the PCR reads with MiXCR, giving one entry per CDR3 protein. The profile shows roughly 420,000 distinct CDR3 sequences, 16% of them singletons. Sequencing used PBMCs, mostly from graft donor cells, obtained 360 days after TCRalphabeta/CD19-depleted stem cell transplant. All receptors come from a boy younger than two who had a stem cell transplant for Wiskott-Aldrich syndrome, so the T cells may come from the graft donor.

The chain has TRBV7-9 and TRBJ2-7; maybe TRBD2 (5 bases). This CDR3 contains 16 residues. Per germline, CDR1 SEHNR and CDR2 FQNEAQ (reference sequence). V lost 1 base, J lost 3 bases, and 16 bases lay in between. The DNA of the CDR3 is TGTGCCAGCAGCTTAGTCGGGCTAGCATTCAACTACGAGCAGTACTTC. Translated: CASSLVGLAFNYEQYF.

This clonotype was counted only a few times. This chain links TRBV9 with TRBJ2-6, with TRBD1 matching 9 bases. The J segment lost 0 bases and the V segment lost 2 bases, leaving 12 bases of the junction unmatched. Germline CDR1 is SGDLS and CDR2 is YYNGEE. The CDR3 loop spans 20 amino acids. CDR3 in DNA: TGTGCCAGCAGCGTCGGTATCAGGGACAGGGTGCTCTCTGGGGCCAACGTCCTGACTTTC. Amino acids: CASSVGIRDRVLSGANVLTF.

The table lists this clonotype with many counts. The chain is built from TRBV5-6 and TRBJ2-1; the D gene is possibly TRBD2 (6 bases). The CDR3 extends over 13 amino acids. V lost 9 bases, J lost 3 bases, and 13 bases lay in between. Germline V lookup: CDR1 SGHDT, CDR2 YYEEEE. Here the CDR3 reads CATFSGLYNEQFF. DNA of the CDR3: TGTGCCACTTTCAGCGGGCTCTACAATGAGCAGTTCTTC.

The chain combines TRBV5-1 with TRBJ2-7, with TRBD2 identical over 12 bases. Trimming took 4 bases from V and 6 from J; bases not matched to a gene: 11. This CDR3 is 16 amino acids long. Per germline, CDR1 SGHRS and CDR2 YFSETQ. The CDR3: CASSRRLAGVSGEQYF. The CDR3 DNA follows: TGCGCCAGCAGCAGAAGACTAGCGGGAGTGTCTGGCGAGCAGTACTTC.

This clonotype was seen a few times. V usage is TRBV12-3 or TRBV12-4 and J usage is TRBJ2-3, with D unclear. This CDR3 is built from 16 residues. Between the trimmed V and J ends, which lost 1 base and 0 bases, there was a span of 11 bases. CDR3 in amino acids: CASSLGGKTSTDTQYF. CDR3 coding DNA: TGTGCCAGCAGTTTAGGGGGTAAGACTAGCACAGATACGCAGTATTTT.

V usage is TRBV20-1 and J usage is TRBJ2-5; D might be TRBD1 or TRBD2, each matching 7 bases. The ends were cut back, 0 bases at V and 13 bases at J, with 27 bases in the middle. In germline, CDR1 is DFQATT, CDR2 SNEGSKA (reference sequence). The CDR3 runs to 16 residues. The CDR3 bases are TGCAGTGCTAGAGATAAAAGACTAGCACAAGGGGGCCGGCCGTACTTC. This codes for CSARDKRLAQGGRPYF.

The genes are TRBV5-1 and TRBJ2-5; 8 bases are shared with TRBD2. The CDR3 consists of 13 residues. Germline V gene lookup returns CDR1 SGHRS and CDR2 YFSETQ. After removal of 4 bases from V and 5 bases from J, the junction contained 4 bases not matched to a gene. The DNA of the CDR3 is TGCGCCAGCAGCGGGACTAGGATGGAGACCCAGTACTTC. Translation: CASSGTRMETQYF.

V is TRBV24-1 and J is TRBJ2-2, with 9 positions matching TRBD1. Germline V gives CDR1 KGHDR, CDR2 SFDVKD. The CDR3 spans 14 residues. V trimming: 6 bases; J trimming: 4 bases; junction bases outside the gene matches: 2. The chain's CDR3 is CATSRTGATGELFF. In nucleotides, the CDR3 is TGTGCCACCAGTCGGACAGGGGCCACCGGGGAGCTGTTTTTT.